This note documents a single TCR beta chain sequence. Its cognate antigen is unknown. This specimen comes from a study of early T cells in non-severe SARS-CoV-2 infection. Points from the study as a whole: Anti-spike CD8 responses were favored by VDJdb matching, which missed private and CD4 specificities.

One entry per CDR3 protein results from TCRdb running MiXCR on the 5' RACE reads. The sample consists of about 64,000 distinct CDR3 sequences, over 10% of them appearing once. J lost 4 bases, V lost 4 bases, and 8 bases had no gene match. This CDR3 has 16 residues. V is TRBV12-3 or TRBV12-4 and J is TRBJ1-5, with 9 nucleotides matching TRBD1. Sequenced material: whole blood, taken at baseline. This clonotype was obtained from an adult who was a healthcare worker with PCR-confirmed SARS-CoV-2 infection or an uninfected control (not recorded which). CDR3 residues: CASSYAGQGVNQPQHF. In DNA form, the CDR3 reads TGTGCCAGCAGTTATGCGGGACAGGGTGTAAATCAGCCCCAGCATTTT.